This T cell receptor beta chain stems from a study of graft-versus-host responses after intestinal transplantation. The overall study: Multivisceral, liver-intestinal, or isolated intestinal transplants were performed in recipients.

Overall study findings and caveats: Some GvH clones were seen earlier in gut or blood, suggesting intestinal origin.

Germline V gives CDR1 MNHEY, CDR2 SMNVEV (reference sequence). The CDR3 runs to 14 residues. V lost 2 bases and J 6 bases, leaving 14 bases between the germline ends. Measured with immunoSEQ multiplex PCR; TCRdb has only the in-frame clones, and not every one. The sample contains roughly 64,000 clones, 90% of which appear only once. In regard to this clone: Its antigen is not known.

This chain links TRBV27 with TRBJ2-7, with D perhaps TRBD1 (6 bases). The material was unstimulated CD8+ T cells sorted from spleen or lymph node cells, obtained before transplant. The sequence was collected from a human donor who was the organ donor for an intestinal transplant. The CDR3, as DNA: TGTGCCAGCAGTTTACAACAGGGCCCCTCCGAGCAGTACTTC. Translation gives CASSLQQGPSEQYF.